The 4 T cell receptor beta chains given below trace back to one sample, sequenced in a study of shared clonotypes between healthy human individuals. Using immunoSEQ multiplex PCR, the repertoire was profiled, and TCRdb retains in-frame clones only, with some absent. The repertoire consists of over 400,000 clones, with 65% to 85% occurring once and the leading ten covering more than 9.5%. Sequencing input: PBMCs. These receptor sequences come from a middle-aged woman in good health. Some clones in this sample may be carry-over from other donors' samples.

This sequence joins TRBV7-2 and TRBJ2-7, with TRBD2 identical over 7 bases. The germline V gene has CDR1 SGHTA and CDR2 FQGNSA. Trimming removed 5 bases from V and 4 bases from J; junction bases left unmatched: 8. The CDR3 loop spans 14 amino acids. The CDR3 coding sequence is TGTGCCAGCAGCCAGGGCGGGAGCGGGTACGAGCAGTACTTC. Its translation is CASSQGGSGYEQYF.

Written as DNA, the CDR3 is TGTGCCAGCAGTCTAGAGCGGGAGGTGGGCAATGAGCAGTTCTTC. Translation: CASSLEREVGNEQFF. The rearrangement joins TRBV28 to TRBJ2-1, with 9 bases matching TRBD2. J was trimmed by 6 bases and V by 5 bases; bases with no gene match: 8. Germline CDR1 reads MDHEN; CDR2 reads SYDVKM. CDR3 length: 15 amino acids.

This clone was observed at least ten times. Other DNA sequences in the same sample also yield this CDR3. The rearrangement links TRBV28 to TRBJ2-5; 9 bases agree with TRBD2. This CDR3 has 14 residues. Losses at the gene ends were 8 bases for V and 3 bases for J; bases not matched to a gene: 7. CDR1 is MDHEN, CDR2 SYDVKM, per germline. The CDR3 here is CASAAAGGKETQYF. The CDR3, as DNA: TGTGCCAGCGCGGCGGCGGGAGGGAAAGAGACCCAGTACTTC.

This clone was seen only once. The rearrangement uses TRBV7-9 and TRBJ2-7; TRBD2 aligns across 12 bases. The CDR3 runs to 19 residues. V shed 5 bases, J shed 2 bases, and the junction held 16 bases outside the gene matches. Per the germline V gene, CDR1 is SEHNR and CDR2 is FQNEAQ (reference sequence). The CDR3 DNA is TGTGCCAGCAGCCGTTTTTTGGAAACCGGACTAGCGGGGACCTACGAGCAGTACTTC. This encodes CASSRFLETGLAGTYEQYF.